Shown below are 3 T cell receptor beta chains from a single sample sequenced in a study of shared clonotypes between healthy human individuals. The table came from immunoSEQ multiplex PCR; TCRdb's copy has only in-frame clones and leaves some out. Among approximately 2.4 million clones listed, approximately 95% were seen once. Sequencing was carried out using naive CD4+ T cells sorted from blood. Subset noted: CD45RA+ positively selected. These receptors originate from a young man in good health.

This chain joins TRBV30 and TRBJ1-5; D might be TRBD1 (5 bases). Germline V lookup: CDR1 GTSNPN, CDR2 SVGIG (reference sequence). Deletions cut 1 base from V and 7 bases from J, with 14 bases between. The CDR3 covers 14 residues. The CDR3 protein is CAWSGMGGGQPQHF. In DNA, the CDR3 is TGTGCCTGGAGTGGGATGGGGGGGGGACAGCCCCAGCATTTT. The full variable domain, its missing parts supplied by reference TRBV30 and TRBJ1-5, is SQTIHQWPATLVQPVGSPLSLECTVEGTSNPNLYWYRQAAGRGLQLLFYSVGIGQISSEVPQNLSASRPQDRQFILSSKKLLLSDSGFYLCAWSGMGGGQPQHFGDGTRLSIL.

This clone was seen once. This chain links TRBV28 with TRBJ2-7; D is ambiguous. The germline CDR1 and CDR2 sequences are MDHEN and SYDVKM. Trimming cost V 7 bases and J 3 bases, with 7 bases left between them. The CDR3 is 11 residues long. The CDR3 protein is CASKSGYEQYF. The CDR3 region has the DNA TGTGCCAGCAAATCCGGCTACGAGCAGTACTTC.

Here the CDR3 reads CAISGRTGGPGNTIYF. The CDR3 DNA reads TGTGCCATCAGTGGGCGGACGGGGGGCCCTGGAAACACCATATATTTT. The rearrangement links TRBV10-3 to TRBJ1-3, with D possibly matching TRBD1 (6 bases). V shed 4 bases and J shed 2 bases, with 15 bases lying between them. The CDR3 spans 16 residues. The germline CDR1 and CDR2 sequences are ENHRY and SYGVKD.